Listed below are T cell receptor beta chains from one sample, sequenced in a study of T cell clusters in autoimmune cytopenias. TCRdb reprocessed the multiplex PCR reads and keeps a single row for each CDR3 protein, giving no DNA. The repertoire table contains around 11,000 distinct CDR3 sequences. These data were likewise used in another study, on T cell repertoires in aging, cancer and after chemotherapy.

Source material: peripheral blood. These TCRs come from a human donor in good health. Both conserved end residues are part of each CDR3. Not all rows give a size; the values are once, few, many and, for expanded clones, a class.

V gene: TRBV30
J gene: TRBJ1-5
clone size: -
CDR3 protein: CAWSLVAGDQPQHF

V gene: TRBV7-6
J gene: TRBJ2-7
clone size: medium-sized
CDR3 protein: CASSLGDRGRYEQYF

V gene: TRBV5-4
J gene: TRBJ2-2
clone size: medium-sized
CDR3 protein: CASSSTTGVTGELFF

V gene: TRBV5-6
J gene: TRBJ2-3
clone size: -
CDR3 protein: CASSLDDPVGDFGTDTQYF

V gene: TRBV20-1
J gene: TRBJ2-5
clone size: -
CDR3 protein: CSAPTGGSETQYF

V gene: TRBV7-9
J gene: TRBJ2-5
clone size: -
CDR3 protein: CASSSQDRERETQYF

V gene: TRBV2
J gene: TRBJ1-1
clone size: -
CDR3 protein: CASSEVENTEAFF

V gene: TRBV7-9
J gene: TRBJ1-2
clone size: medium-sized
CDR3 protein: CASSRSDRGRVGYTF

V gene: TRBV21-1
J gene: TRBJ1-1
clone size: -
CDR3 protein: CASSKTEHRDRRRDTEAFF

V gene: TRBV6-2/TRBV6-3
J gene: TRBJ2-1
clone size: -
CDR3 protein: CASRELGGPYNEQFF

V gene: TRBV7-3
J gene: TRBJ2-5
clone size: -
CDR3 protein: CASSLNGGETQYF

V gene: TRBV20-1
J gene: TRBJ1-1
clone size: medium-sized
CDR3 protein: CSARGTGDTEAFF

V gene: TRBV5-1
J gene: TRBJ2-5
clone size: -
CDR3 protein: CASRRVQETQYF

V gene: TRBV27
J gene: TRBJ2-5
clone size: -
CDR3 protein: CASSTPGTGGKTQYF

V gene: TRBV20-1
J gene: TRBJ2-3
clone size: -
CDR3 protein: CGTSGGSTDTQYF

V gene: TRBV18
J gene: TRBJ1-6
clone size: medium-sized
CDR3 protein: CASSPPQVNSPLHF

V gene: TRBV7-9
J gene: TRBJ2-7
clone size: -
CDR3 protein: CASSLEGGAYEQYF

V gene: TRBV20-1
J gene: TRBJ2-3
clone size: -
CDR3 protein: CSAGAGGGADTQYF

V gene: TRBV30
J gene: TRBJ1-3
clone size: medium-sized
CDR3 protein: CAWSVTSGNTIYF

V gene: TRBV20-1
J gene: TRBJ2-7
clone size: -
CDR3 protein: CSAQTGNSYEQYF

V gene: TRBV27
J gene: TRBJ2-2
clone size: medium-sized
CDR3 protein: CASSLSHGQNTGELFF

V gene: TRBV28
J gene: TRBJ2-3
clone size: -
CDR3 protein: CASSLGGGGDTQYF

V gene: TRBV12-3/TRBV12-4
J gene: TRBJ2-7
clone size: -
CDR3 protein: CASSSTSGGAVQYF

V gene: TRBV19
J gene: TRBJ1-1
clone size: medium-sized
CDR3 protein: CASGVNTEAFF

V gene: TRBV6-1
J gene: TRBJ2-5
clone size: -
CDR3 protein: CASSELQETQYF